A single sample gave rise to the 17 T cell receptor beta chains below, sequenced in a study of cytomegalovirus exposure and HLA in healthy donors. The PCR had 60 Vbeta and 13 Jbeta primers. Produced via immunoSEQ multiplex PCR; TCRdb's table is partial and in-frame only. The sample includes about 130,000 clones, around 70% of them seen just once. Sequenced sample: PBMCs. These receptors were obtained from a woman aged 55-70 years in good health and CMV-seropositive.

The genes are TRBV10-3 and TRBJ1-1, with TRBD1 as a possible D gene (5 bases). Germline loops: CDR1 ENHRY, CDR2 SYGVKD. The CDR3 spans 16 residues. Trimming stripped 0 bases from V and 4 bases from J, with 15 bases between. This chain's CDR3 is CAISESSGKGRTEAFF. As DNA, the CDR3 is TGTGCCATCAGTGAGTCTTCAGGGAAAGGACGCACTGAAGCTTTCTTT.

This chain joins TRBV15 and TRBJ2-1, with 7 bases matching TRBD1. The CDR3 extends over 17 amino acids. From germline, CDR1 is LNHNV and CDR2 YYDKDF (reference sequence). Trimming cost V 3 bases and J 0 bases; bases outside gene matches: 8. This chain's CDR3 is CATSRAQGKTSYNEQFF. The CDR3 coding sequence is TGTGCCACCAGCAGGGCACAGGGGAAAACCTCCTACAATGAGCAGTTCTTC.

The chain uses TRBV9 and TRBJ1-1, with D possibly being TRBD1 (6 bases). Deletions cut 3 bases from V and 3 bases from J, with 6 bases between. Germline V lookup: CDR1 SGDLS, CDR2 YYNGEE. This CDR3 has 12 amino acids. The CDR3 nucleotides read TGTGCCAGCAGCGAGGGGGACACTGAAGCTTTCTTT. Protein product: CASSEGDTEAFF.

The rearrangement joins TRBV15 to TRBJ1-6, with D uncertain. This CDR3 spans 15 amino acids. Germline V gene sequence: CDR1 LNHNV, CDR2 YYDKDF (reference sequence). The V and J ends lost 6 bases and 3 bases respectively, with 12 bases between them. The CDR3 loop is CATRFEGDYNSPLHF. The DNA of the CDR3 is TGTGCCACCAGATTTGAAGGAGACTATAATTCACCCCTCCACTTT.

The chain is built from TRBV11-2 and TRBJ2-7; 8 bases agree with TRBD1. CDR3 length equals 15 residues. Germline CDR1 is SGHAT and CDR2 is FQNNGV. V lost 5 bases to trimming and J lost 5 bases; unmatched junction nucleotides: 11. The CDR3 DNA reads as TGTGCCAGCAGCCACCAACAGGGGGAATACGACGAGCAGTACTTC. This translates into CASSHQQGEYDEQYF.

The rearrangement joins TRBV7-8 to TRBJ1-2; D unclear. The CDR3 has 13 amino acids. V dropped 0 bases and J dropped 5 bases, with 7 bases sitting between them. Germline V gene sequence: CDR1 SGHVS, CDR2 FQNEAQ. The CDR3 reads CASSLAEAYGYTF. CDR3 DNA sequence: TGTGCCAGCAGCTTAGCTGAAGCATATGGCTACACCTTC.

The chain combines TRBV7-9 with TRBJ2-1; D uncertain. The V end lost 1 base, the J end lost 3 bases, and 4 bases lay between the germline ends. CDR1 is SEHNR, CDR2 FQNEAQ, per germline (reference sequence). The CDR3 consists of 13 residues. The CDR3 sequence: CASSLDHYNEQFF. Written as DNA, the CDR3 is TGTGCCAGCAGCTTAGATCACTACAATGAGCAGTTCTTC.

This clone was detected once. The gene calls are TRBV7-3 and TRBJ1-3; no definite D call. In germline, CDR1 is SGHTA, CDR2 FQGTGA. This CDR3 contains 15 residues. V lost 4 bases and J 4 bases, leaving 14 bases between the germline ends. Written as DNA, the CDR3 is TGTGCCAGCAGCTCCCAGGCCGGGGTAGGAAACACCATATATTTT. Protein sequence: CASSSQAGVGNTIYF. The full variable domain, completed using reference TRBV7-3 and TRBJ1-3, is GAGVSQTPSNKVTEKGKYVELRCDPISGHTALYWYRQSLGQGPEFLIYFQGTGAADDSGLPNDRFFAVRPEGSVSTLKIQRTERGDSAVYLCASSSQAGVGNTIYFGEGSWLTVV.

V gene TRBV7-9 combines with J gene TRBJ1-3; tentative D call: TRBD1 (5 bases). Germline V gene sequence: CDR1 SEHNR, CDR2 FQNEAQ (reference sequence). This CDR3 comprises 15 residues. Trimming removed 1 base at V and 4 bases at J, with 11 bases between. The CDR3 loop reads CASSLGGGVGNTIYF. The CDR3 nucleotides read TGTGCCAGCAGCTTAGGGGGGGGTGTCGGAAACACCATATATTTT.

The chain joins TRBV11-2 to TRBJ1-2, with a weak D call TRBD1 (6 bases). Trimming stripped 5 bases from V and 0 bases from J, with 10 bases between. This CDR3 has 14 amino acids. The V gene's germline CDR1 is SGHAT and CDR2 FQNNGV. The DNA of the CDR3 is TGTGCCAGCAGCCTTGGGGGCGCTAACTATGGCTACACCTTC. It yields the protein CASSLGGANYGYTF.

The chain carries TRBV19 and TRBJ2-6; 12 bases map to TRBD1. This CDR3 has 17 amino acids. CDR1 and CDR2 from the germline V gene are LNHDA and SQIVND (reference sequence). V trimming: 6 bases; J trimming: 2 bases; junction bases outside the gene matches: 5. DNA for the CDR3: TGTGCCAGTAGCCCGGGACAGGGGGCGACTGGGGCCAACGTCCTGACTTTC. Translation gives CASSPGQGATGANVLTF.

The chain combines TRBV25-1 with TRBJ1-6, with 7 bases matching TRBD1. With 9 bases clipped from V and 10 bases from J, the junction kept 24 bases outside the gene matches. The germline gives CDR1 MGHDK, CDR2 SYGVNS. The CDR3 contains 18 residues. This CDR3 is CASQPRQGTVQRESPLHF. The DNA of the CDR3 is TGTGCCAGTCAACCGCGACAGGGTACGGTACAACGGGAGTCACCCCTCCACTTT.

The chain links TRBV7-6 to TRBJ1-1; D unresolved. Trimming took 1 base from V and 1 from J, leaving 13 bases between them. The CDR3 has 16 amino acids. CDR1 is SGHVS and CDR2 is FNYEAQ in the germline V gene. CDR3 DNA: TGTGCCAGCAGCTTAGGAGGGTCGTACGCGAACACTGAAGCTTTCTTT. Translating gives CASSLGGSYANTEAFF.

V usage is TRBV11-3 and J usage is TRBJ1-1; TRBD1 might be the D (6 bases). This CDR3 is 13 amino acids long. Trimming cost V 1 base and J 6 bases, with 9 bases left between them. Looked up from germline, CDR1 is SGHNT and CDR2 is YENEEA. The CDR3 loop is CASSLGTGSEAFF. The CDR3 DNA is TGTGCCAGCAGCTTAGGCACAGGGTCTGAAGCTTTCTTT.

This clone was counted only a few times. This chain uses TRBV5-1 with TRBJ2-3; 13 bases map to TRBD2. CDR3 length: 16 amino acids. Looked up from germline, CDR1 is SGHRS and CDR2 is YFSETQ. The V gene end was trimmed by 4 bases and the J gene end by 0 bases; junction bases not matched to a gene: 2. CDR3 loop: CASSPGLAGSTDTQYF. CDR3 nucleotide sequence: TGCGCCAGCAGCCCGGGACTAGCGGGGAGCACAGATACGCAGTATTTT.

This chain uses TRBV2 with TRBJ1-6; possible D gene TRBD1, 5 bases. This CDR3 contains 13 residues. Trimming pared 7 bases from V and 10 bases from J, leaving 14 bases between. Germline CDR1 reads SNHLY; CDR2 reads FYNNEI. The CDR3 loop reads CASNPGERSPLHF. CDR3 nucleotides: TGTGCCAGCAATCCGGGGGAGAGATCACCCCTCCACTTT.

V and J are TRBV5-1 and TRBJ1-2, with D possibly being TRBD1 (5 bases). This CDR3 is 16 amino acids long. Germline V lookup: CDR1 SGHRS, CDR2 YFSETQ. Between the trimmed V and J ends, which lost 0 bases and 1 base, there was a span of 13 bases. The CDR3 nucleotides read TGCGCCAGCAGCTTGGGGTCAGGGCGGGATAACTATGGCTACACCTTC. Encoded protein: CASSLGSGRDNYGYTF.